This T cell receptor beta chain is from a study of T cells in tumors after PD-1 blockade. Study information: Blood samples averaged roughly 110,000 templates (range about 22,000-260,000) and over 35,000 unique clonotypes.

The CDR3 loop spans 15 amino acids. V trimming: 3 bases; J trimming: 5 bases; junction bases outside the gene matches: 8. Germline assignment: CDR1 LNHDA and CDR2 SQIVND (reference sequence). Profiling relied on immunoSEQ multiplex PCR, and the TCRdb table lists in-frame clones only, not all of them. The repertoire has over 30,000 clones, around 78% of them found once; the top ten carry under 50%. The sequence derives from a human donor with basal cell carcinoma. Sequences were derived from PBMCs, sampled before anti-PD-1 treatment. V usage is TRBV19 and J usage is TRBJ2-3; 7 bases map to TRBD2. The CDR3 DNA is TGTGCCAGTAGTATCGAGAGCGGGACTGGAGATACGCAGTATTTT. Translating gives CASSIESGTGDTQYF. Full variable domain (missing parts from reference TRBV19 and TRBJ2-3): DGGITQSPKYLFRKEGQNVTLSCEQNLNHDAMYWYRQDPGQGLRLIYYSQIVNDFQKGDIAEGYSVSREKKESFPLTVTSAQKNPTAFYLCASSIESGTGDTQYFGPGTRLTVL.